Only a few counts were recorded for the clone carrying this T cell receptor (beta chain). The sample comes from a study of blood T cell repertoires in COVID-19. Sequenced by immunoSEQ multiplex PCR; TCRdb stores in-frame clones only, minus some. The table lists about 200,000 clones, about 89% of them singletons. The receptor comes from a woman aged 18-30 years who had recovered from COVID-19. The sample taken for sequencing was PBMCs or T cells enriched from blood (not recorded which).

This CDR3 is CASSQEHRGRETQYF. CDR3 DNA sequence: TGTGCCAGCAGCCAAGAACATAGGGGGCGAGAGACCCAGTACTTC. The V call is TRBV3-1 (or the pseudogene TRBV3-2), the J call TRBJ2-5; 7 bases match TRBD1. The length of the CDR3 is 15 residues. In germline, CDR1 is LGHDT, CDR2 YNNKEL (reference sequence). Trimming cost V 0 bases and J 4 bases; bases outside gene matches: 5.